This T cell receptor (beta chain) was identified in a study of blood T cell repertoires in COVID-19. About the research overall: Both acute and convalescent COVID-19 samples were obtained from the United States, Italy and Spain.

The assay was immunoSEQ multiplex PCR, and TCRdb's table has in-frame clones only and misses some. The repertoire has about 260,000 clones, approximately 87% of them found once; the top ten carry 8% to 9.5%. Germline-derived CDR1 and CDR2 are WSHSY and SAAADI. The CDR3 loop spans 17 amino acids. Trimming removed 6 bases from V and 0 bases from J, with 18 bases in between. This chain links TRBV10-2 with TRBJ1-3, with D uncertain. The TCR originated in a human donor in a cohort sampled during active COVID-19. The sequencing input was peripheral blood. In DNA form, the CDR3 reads TGCGCCAGCAGGCAACCCGTTCAGGAACACTCTGGAAACACCATATATTTT. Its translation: CASRQPVQEHSGNTIYF.